Below, 15 T cell receptor beta chains from the same sample are listed, as sequenced in a study of CD8 T cells in ankylosing spondylitis (dated by TCRdb to the late 2010s). Broader findings and caveats from the paper: A TCR beta motif of eight highly homologous amino acid variants appeared characteristic of blood from ankylosing spondylitis patients.

Libraries were built with 5' RACE. This sample was sequenced with an Illumina HiSeq 2500. The public reads were reprocessed in TCRdb via fastp at Q25 and MiXCR, keeping in-frame beta chains. Identical CDR3 protein sequences are pooled into one entry, listed with their most common genes and DNA. This sample is represented by about 750,000 distinct CDR3 sequences; roughly 20% of them were singletons. Approximately 18% of the sample is held by the ten biggest clonotypes. No antigen has been identified for these receptors. Sequencing used blood, either unsorted or a sorted T cell fraction (not recorded which). These receptors came from a male donor with ankylosing spondylitis.

The chain recombines TRBV9 with TRBJ2-1; D may be TRBD2 (5 bases). In germline, CDR1 is SGDLS, CDR2 YYNGEE. This CDR3 contains 13 residues. V was clipped by 4 bases and J by 7 bases, with 12 bases between them. The CDR3 DNA reads TGTGCCAGCAGCCCCCCCCGGGATAATGAGCAGTTCTTC. Its protein product is CASSPPRDNEQFF.

This clonotype occurred a few times. Written as DNA, the CDR3 is TGCAGTGCTAGAGGGGGGCTAGCGGGCTTAAATGAGCAGTTCTTC. Amino acids: CSARGGLAGLNEQFF. The V and J genes are TRBV20-1 and TRBJ2-1, with TRBD2 matching 8 bases. The CDR3 consists of 15 residues. J gave up 7 bases and V 1 base, and 9 bases lay outside the gene matches. The V gene's germline CDR1 is DFQATT and CDR2 SNEGSKA (reference sequence).

This clonotype was seen more than once but under ten times. The CDR3 coding sequence is TGCGCCAGCAGCAGTCAGGGGAACTCCTACGAGCAGTACTTC. Amino acids: CASSSQGNSYEQYF. The V call is TRBV4-1, the J call TRBJ2-7; D perhaps matches TRBD1 (6 bases). Germline-derived CDR1 and CDR2 are MGHRA and YSYEKL. V gave up 5 bases and J gave up 0 bases, with 11 bases separating them. CDR3 size: 14 residues.

The V call is TRBV12-3 or TRBV12-4, the J call TRBJ1-3; maybe TRBD1 (5 bases). The CDR3 has 17 amino acids. V was trimmed by 7 bases and J by 1 base, leaving 20 bases between them. The CDR3 is CASTPVSGQLSGNTIYF. The CDR3 DNA sequence: TGTGCCAGCACTCCCGTGTCAGGGCAGCTTTCTGGAAACACCATATATTTT.

The genes are TRBV7-9 and TRBJ2-1; D possibly corresponds to TRBD2 (6 bases). Germline V lookup: CDR1 SEHNR, CDR2 FQNEAQ (reference sequence). This CDR3 spans 15 amino acids. V lost 5 bases, J lost 6 bases, and 17 bases lay in between. CDR3 sequence reads: CASSKTSILGNEQFF. Here the CDR3 DNA reads TGTGCCAGCAGCAAGACTAGTATTCTCGGCAATGAGCAGTTCTTC.

A word on this clonotype: This may be a read error, as it is one base from a much larger clone. The V call is TRBV6-2 or TRBV6-3, the J call TRBJ2-5; TRBD1 agrees at 7 bases. This CDR3 is built from 12 residues. Germline lookup yields CDR1 MNHEY and CDR2 SVGEGT. V was pared by 8 bases and J by 5 bases, with 5 bases of the junction left unmatched. The CDR3 DNA sequence: TGTGCCAGCGGGACAGTGATTGAGACCCAGTACTTC. This sequence encodes CASGTVIETQYF.

The gene calls are TRBV6-5 and TRBJ1-1; 7 bases are shared with TRBD1. This CDR3 is built from 14 residues. The germline V gene has CDR1 MNHEY and CDR2 SVGAGI. Trimming removed 0 bases from V and 7 bases from J; junction bases left unmatched: 5. CDR3 DNA sequence: TGTGCCAGCAGTTACTCGACAGGGCCCAGTGAAGCTTTCTTT. This translates into CASSYSTGPSEAFF.

The chain carries TRBV7-9 and TRBJ2-7; a possible D gene is TRBD1 (5 bases). CDR3 size: 15 residues. Trimming pared 5 bases from V and 3 bases from J, leaving 17 bases between. The germline CDR1 and CDR2 sequences are SEHNR and FQNEAQ (reference sequence). For the CDR3, the DNA is TGTGCCAGCAGCCCCCCGCGAGACAGTCTCTACGAGCAGTACTTC. It specifies CASSPPRDSLYEQYF.

The chain combines TRBV20-1 with TRBJ1-2; no clear D gene. V lost 6 bases, J lost 4 bases, and 9 bases lay in between. This CDR3 has 11 amino acids. Looked up from germline, CDR1 is DFQATT and CDR2 is SNEGSKA (reference sequence). The chain's CDR3 is CSARHGYGYTF. CDR3 DNA sequence: TGCAGTGCCAGGCATGGCTATGGCTACACCTTC.

A few counts support this clonotype. The chain joins TRBV10-3 to TRBJ2-7; no clear D. V gave up 2 bases and J gave up 5 bases, with 7 bases separating them. Germline CDR1 ENHRY, CDR2 SYGVKD. The CDR3 has 12 amino acids. For the CDR3, the DNA is TGTGCCATCAGTGAGCGTCCAAACGAGCAGTACTTC. Protein: CAISERPNEQYF.

This clonotype was detected only a few times. The chain couples TRBV9 to TRBJ2-2; D is undetermined. Germline-derived CDR1 and CDR2 are SGDLS and YYNGEE. The V gene lost 2 bases and the J gene lost 6 bases, with 14 bases spanning the gap. The CDR3 length is 15 residues. The CDR3 DNA sequence: TGTGCCAGCAGCGTGCAGTCTTCCTACGCCGGGGAGCTGTTTTTT. Translation: CASSVQSSYAGELFF.

This chain connects TRBV7-3 to TRBJ2-5, with 10 bases matching TRBD2. The CDR3 is 15 residues long. The V segment lost 2 bases and the J segment 4 bases; nucleotides outside the gene matches: 4. CDR1 SGHTA and CDR2 FQGTGA come from the germline V gene. CDR3 in DNA: TGTGCCAGCAGCTTAGCTAGGACTAGCGGAGAGACCCAGTACTTC. Its translation is CASSLARTSGETQYF. Combining the CDR3 with reference TRBV7-3 and TRBJ2-5 gives the whole variable domain GAGVSQTPSNKVTEKGKYVELRCDPISGHTALYWYRQSLGQGPEFLIYFQGTGAADDSGLPNDRFFAVRPEGSVSTLKIQRTERGDSAVYLCASSLARTSGETQYFGPGTRLLVL.

The chain recombines TRBV20-1 with TRBJ1-5; D remains ambiguous. The germline gives CDR1 DFQATT, CDR2 SNEGSKA (reference sequence). This CDR3 has 15 residues. V shed 3 bases and J shed 0 bases, with 12 bases lying between them. The CDR3 loop is CSARDRGYSNQPQHF. The CDR3 nucleotides read TGCAGTGCTAGGGATAGAGGATATAGCAATCAGCCCCAGCATTTT.

The table lists this clonotype with a few counts. CDR3 coding DNA: TGCAGTGCTAGGGGCTCGGCGGACACCGGGGAGCTGTTTTTT. It yields the protein CSARGSADTGELFF. This chain joins TRBV20-1 and TRBJ2-2; no clear D. Germline V gene data show CDR1 as DFQATT and CDR2 as SNEGSKA (reference sequence). The CDR3 covers 14 residues. V dropped 3 bases and J dropped 3 bases, with 11 bases sitting between them.

This clonotype was observed at least ten times. The V and J genes are TRBV29-1 and TRBJ2-1, with D perhaps matching TRBD2 (6 bases). V lost 4 bases, J lost 0 bases, and 16 bases lay in between. CDR1 and CDR2 from the germline V gene are SQVTM and ANQGSEA. The CDR3 runs 16 residues. The CDR3 DNA reads TGCAGCGTTGTTGGGTTCGGGGGAAGCTCCTACAATGAGCAGTTCTTC. It specifies CSVVGFGGSSYNEQFF.